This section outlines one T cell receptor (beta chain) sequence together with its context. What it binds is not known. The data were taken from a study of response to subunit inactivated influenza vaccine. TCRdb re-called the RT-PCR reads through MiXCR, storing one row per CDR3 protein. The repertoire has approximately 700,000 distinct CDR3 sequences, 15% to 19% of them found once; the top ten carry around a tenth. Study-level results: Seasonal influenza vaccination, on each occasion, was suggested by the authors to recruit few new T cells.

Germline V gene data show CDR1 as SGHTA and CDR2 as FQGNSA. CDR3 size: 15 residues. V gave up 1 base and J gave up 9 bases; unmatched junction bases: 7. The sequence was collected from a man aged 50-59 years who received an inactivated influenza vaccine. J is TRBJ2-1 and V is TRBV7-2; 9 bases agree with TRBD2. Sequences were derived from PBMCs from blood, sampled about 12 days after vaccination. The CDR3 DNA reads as TGTGCCAGCAGCTTAGGCGGGAGGGCCATGTCTGAGCAGTTCTTC. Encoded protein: CASSLGGRAMSEQFF.